The next 32 T cell receptor beta chains were all read from a single sample in a study of high-grade serous ovarian cancer treatment subgroups. The tumor samples were collected prior to definitive surgery or chemotherapy. Profiling relied on immunoSEQ multiplex PCR, and the TCRdb table lists in-frame clones only, not all of them. The data show fewer than 20,000 clones, approximately 76% seen once. Sequencing was performed on tumor tissue. The source is a human donor with high-grade serous ovarian cancer.

The gene calls are TRBV29-1 and TRBJ2-7; D might be TRBD2 (7 bases). Trimming took 6 bases from V and 7 from J, leaving 19 bases between them. The length of the CDR3 is 13 residues. Germline CDR1 is SQVTM and CDR2 is ANQGSEA. The CDR3 loop is CSVPGAGAGEQYF. DNA for the CDR3: TGCAGCGTCCCCGGGGCGGGGGCAGGGGAGCAGTACTTC.

The V call is TRBV7-2, the J call TRBJ2-2; D tentatively reads TRBD1 or TRBD2 (5 bases each). The V end was cut by 3 bases, the J end by 2 bases, with 13 bases between. Germline assignment: CDR1 SGHTA and CDR2 FQGNSA. The CDR3 is 16 residues long. CDR3 protein: CASSFGRAGNTGELFF. CDR3 nucleotides: TGTGCCAGCAGCTTCGGCAGGGCGGGTAACACCGGGGAGCTGTTTTTT.

The genes are TRBV5-1 and TRBJ2-1; D uncertain. V was cut by 0 bases and J by 12 bases, with 7 bases left in between. CDR3 length: 11 residues. Per germline, CDR1 SGHRS and CDR2 YFSETQ. The CDR3 is CASSLGTGQFF. The CDR3 bases are TGCGCCAGCAGCTTGGGTACCGGGCAGTTCTTC.

This chain uses TRBV30 with TRBJ1-6, with 7 bases matching TRBD1. This CDR3 has 14 residues. V was clipped by 5 bases and J by 6 bases; unmatched bases: 7. Germline V CDR1 and CDR2: GTSNPN, SVGIG (reference sequence). For the CDR3, the DNA is TGTGCCTGGTCGAGACAGGGCGGTAATTCACCCCTCCACTTT. Amino acids: CAWSRQGGNSPLHF.

This clone was detected only a few times. The chain couples TRBV7-8 to TRBJ1-5; D is perhaps TRBD1 (6 bases). The CDR3 has 14 amino acids. CDR1 is SGHVS, CDR2 FQNEAQ, per germline. V was shortened by 5 bases and J by 4 bases, with 12 bases between the two germline ends. CDR3 coding DNA: TGTGCCAGCAGCCTACAGGGTTGGAATCAGCCCCAGCATTTT. It translates to CASSLQGWNQPQHF.

CDR3 coding DNA: TGTGCCAGCAGTTTTCAGGGGACCCAGCCCCAGCATTTT. Amino acid sequence: CASSFQGTQPQHF. The chain is built from TRBV6-6 and TRBJ1-5; D might be TRBD1 (6 bases). V lost 4 bases, J lost 7 bases, and 11 bases lay in between. This CDR3 is built from 13 residues. The germline V gene encodes CDR1 MNHNY and CDR2 SVGAGI (reference sequence).

The chain combines TRBV9 with TRBJ2-3; TRBD2 matches at 7 bases. The CDR3 length is 15 residues. CDR1 SGDLS and CDR2 YYNGEE come from the germline V gene. Trimming took 3 bases from V and 2 from J; bases not matched to a gene: 6. In DNA form, the CDR3 reads TGTGCCAGCAGCGACCCGGGACTACCCACAGATACGCAGTATTTT. Encoded protein: CASSDPGLPTDTQYF. Together with reference TRBV9 and TRBJ2-3, the CDR3 gives the full variable domain: DSGVTQTPKHLITATGQRVTLRCSPRSGDLSVYWYQQSLDQGLQFLIQYYNGEERAKGNILERFSAQQFPDLHSELNLSSLELGDSALYFCASSDPGLPTDTQYFGPGTRLTVL.

V gene TRBV6-4 combines with J gene TRBJ2-6, with TRBD1 as a possible D gene (5 bases). Trimming took off 3 bases at V and 4 bases at J, with 7 bases between the two ends. CDR1 is MRHNA and CDR2 is SNTAGT in the germline V gene. The CDR3 is made up of 14 amino acids. The CDR3 DNA is TGTGCCAGCAGTGAGCAGGGAGGGGCCAACGTCCTGACTTTC. It codes for CASSEQGGANVLTF.

This clone was recorded once. V gene TRBV4-3 combines with J gene TRBJ2-1; 8 bases agree with TRBD2. Germline loops: CDR1 LGHNA, CDR2 YSLEER. The CDR3 totals 15 residues. Losses at the gene ends were 2 bases for V and 4 bases for J; bases not matched to a gene: 4. CDR3 nucleotide sequence: TGCGCCAGCAGCCAAAAAGCTAGCGGGTACAATGAGCAGTTCTTC. Translated: CASSQKASGYNEQFF.

The rearrangement joins TRBV19 to TRBJ1-2; no clear D. V was pared by 5 bases and J by 8 bases, with 12 bases between. CDR1 LNHDA and CDR2 SQIVND come from the germline V gene (reference sequence). CDR3 length: 12 amino acids. The CDR3 reads CASSARKEGYTF. The DNA of the CDR3 is TGTGCCAGTAGTGCTCGGAAGGAGGGCTACACCTTC.

The V call is TRBV27, the J call TRBJ2-2; D could derive from TRBD1 or TRBD2 (5 bases each). In germline, CDR1 is MNHEY, CDR2 SMNVEV (reference sequence). CDR3 length: 13 residues. V lost 10 bases and J 6 bases, leaving 15 bases between the germline ends. In nucleotides, the CDR3 is TGTGCCACCGTTAGCTCGGGGCCCGGGGAGCTGTTTTTT. It yields the protein CATVSSGPGELFF.

The chain has TRBV5-1 and TRBJ1-1; unclear D gene. This CDR3 comprises 14 residues. Trimming left V 4 bases short and J 4 bases short, with 14 bases between. Germline V CDR1 and CDR2: SGHRS, YFSETQ. Here the CDR3 reads CASSTGPSSTEAFF. CDR3 DNA sequence: TGCGCCAGCAGCACGGGTCCCTCTAGCACTGAAGCTTTCTTT.

This CDR3 reads CASRRGTSGSTDTQYF. The CDR3 coding sequence is TGCGCCAGCAGACGTGGGACTAGCGGGAGCACAGATACGCAGTATTTT. The chain employs TRBV5-1 and TRBJ2-3; 12 bases agree with TRBD2. Losses at the gene ends were 5 bases for V and 0 bases for J; bases not matched to a gene: 4. Looked up from germline, CDR1 is SGHRS and CDR2 is YFSETQ. The CDR3 consists of 16 residues.

The CDR3 reads CASSFLDSPLHF. The DNA for the CDR3 is TGTGCCAGCAGCTTTCTGGATTCACCCCTCCACTTT. The chain is built from TRBV7-9 and TRBJ1-6; D is undetermined. CDR1 is SEHNR and CDR2 is FQNEAQ in the germline V gene (reference sequence). V was shortened by 3 bases and J by 8 bases, with 5 bases between the two germline ends. The length of the CDR3 is 12 residues. Combining the CDR3 with reference TRBV7-9 and TRBJ1-6 gives the whole variable domain DTGVSQNPRHKITKRGQNVTFRCDPISEHNRLYWYRQTLGQGPEFLTYFQNEAQLEKSRLLSDRFSAERPKGSFSTLEIQRTEQGDSAMYLCASSFLDSPLHFGNGTRLTVT.

V usage is TRBV12-1 and J usage is TRBJ1-2; the table's D call of TRBD1 was not tested on the DNA. TRBV12-1 counts as a pseudogene. The CDR3 sequence is 13 residues long. The CDR3 is CANPGQGKYGYTF. The CDR3 coding sequence is TGTGCCAACCCGGGACAGGGCAAATATGGCTACACCTTC.

To note about this clone: Germline is not matched at one junction end, which may reflect a read error. V gene TRBV7-7 combines with J gene TRBJ2-5; 11 nucleotides match TRBD2. This CDR3 has 17 residues. In germline, CDR1 is SSHAT, CDR2 FNYEAQ (reference sequence). DNA for the CDR3: TGTGCTAGCAGCTTAGCGGGGGGGATTAGAGCCCAAGAGACCCAGTACTTC. Translated: CASSLAGGIRAQETQYF.

By sample share, this clone is medium-sized. The chain combines TRBV5-4 with TRBJ2-1; D is unresolved. This CDR3 has 15 residues. Trimming pared 1 base from V and 8 bases from J, leaving 16 bases between. Germline-derived CDR1 and CDR2 are SGHNT and YYREEE (reference sequence). The chain's CDR3 is CASSLFEDPWDEQFF. The CDR3 nucleotides read TGTGCCAGCAGCTTGTTCGAGGACCCTTGGGATGAGCAGTTCTTC.

This chain links TRBV7-6 with TRBJ1-3, with a tentative D call TRBD1 (5 bases). From germline, CDR1 is SGHVS and CDR2 FNYEAQ. The CDR3 sequence is 15 residues long. With 4 bases removed from V and 2 bases from J, the gap between germline ends came to 12 bases. Here the CDR3 reads CASSSRPGAGNTIYF. The CDR3 bases are TGTGCCAGCAGCTCAAGACCGGGGGCTGGAAACACCATATATTTT.

V usage is TRBV28 and J usage is TRBJ2-7, with D perhaps matching TRBD1 (6 bases). The V gene's germline CDR1 is MDHEN and CDR2 SYDVKM. The CDR3 is 18 residues long. Deletions cut 2 bases from V and 6 bases from J, with 26 bases between. The CDR3 sequence: CASSLTGPGHLPAGEQYF. DNA of the CDR3: TGTGCCAGCAGTTTAACGGGTCCGGGACACCTCCCGGCGGGCGAGCAGTACTTC.

This sequence joins TRBV18 and TRBJ1-2, with D perhaps matching TRBD1 (5 bases). This CDR3 comprises 13 residues. Per the germline V gene, CDR1 is KGHSH and CDR2 is LQKENI. The V gene lost 3 bases and the J gene lost 3 bases, with 8 bases spanning the gap. Written as DNA, the CDR3 is TGTGCCAGCTCACCGGGGGTTGACTATGGCTACACCTTC. As protein: CASSPGVDYGYTF.

CDR3 nucleotides: TGTGCCAGCAGCTCGCCGTGGGGGGGCGTACACTATGGCTACACCTTC. Translated: CASSSPWGGVHYGYTF. The rearrangement joins TRBV5-4 to TRBJ1-2; D is possibly TRBD1 (6 bases). Germline CDR1 is SGHNT and CDR2 is YYREEE (reference sequence). The length of the CDR3 is 16 residues. Between the trimmed V and J ends, which lost 3 bases and 3 bases, there was a span of 18 bases.

In its sample, this clone was seen a few times. The V call is TRBV7-9, the J call TRBJ2-3; 7 nucleotides agree with TRBD2. Per germline, CDR1 SEHNR and CDR2 FQNEAQ (reference sequence). This CDR3 spans 16 amino acids. V trimming: 0 bases; J trimming: 1 base; junction bases outside the gene matches: 4. This CDR3 reads CASSLARRGGTDTQYF. In DNA, the CDR3 is TGTGCCAGCAGCTTAGCGCGACGGGGGGGCACAGATACGCAGTATTTT. Full variable domain (missing parts from reference TRBV7-9 and TRBJ2-3): DTGVSQNPRHKITKRGQNVTFRCDPISEHNRLYWYRQTLGQGPEFLTYFQNEAQLEKSRLLSDRFSAERPKGSFSTLEIQRTEQGDSAMYLCASSLARRGGTDTQYFGPGTRLTVL.

This clone came up once. This chain connects TRBV11-3 to TRBJ2-5; D remains unclear. The end of the DNA is better explained by TRBJ2-7, so the J call may be wrong. This CDR3 region has 14 residues. Germline V CDR1 and CDR2: SGHNT, YENEEA. This CDR3 reads CASISPRPLYEQYF. The CDR3 DNA follows: TGTGCCAGCATCAGCCCCCGGCCCCTCTACGAGCAGTACTTC.

The chain combines TRBV4-3 with TRBJ1-5; D might be TRBD1 (5 bases). The CDR3 spans 14 residues. Germline V lookup: CDR1 LGHNA, CDR2 YSLEER. Trimming cost V 0 bases and J 4 bases, with 7 bases left between them. CDR3 in amino acids: CASSQEKGNQPQHF. The CDR3 DNA reads TGCGCCAGCAGCCAAGAGAAGGGGAATCAGCCCCAGCATTTT.

Only a few counts were recorded for this clone. This chain links TRBV5-5 with TRBJ1-4, with D possibly matching TRBD1 (5 bases). CDR1 and CDR2 (germline): SGHKS, YYEKEE (reference sequence). Trimming pared 0 bases from V and 5 bases from J, leaving 11 bases between. This CDR3 region has 15 residues. The CDR3 nucleotides are TGTGCCAGCAGCTTGGTGGGGGGTTCCAATGAAAAACTGTTTTTT. Translated, it gives CASSLVGGSNEKLFF.

CDR3 sequence reads: CASSFLGTGGVNQPQHF. The CDR3 coding sequence is TGTGCCAGCAGCTTTCTAGGGACAGGGGGCGTCAATCAGCCCCAGCATTTT. The chain combines TRBV5-8 with TRBJ1-5; 12 bases are a match to TRBD1. The CDR3 sequence is 17 residues long. Trimming cost V 2 bases and J 3 bases; bases outside gene matches: 6. Per germline, CDR1 SGHTS and CDR2 YDEGEE.

The rearrangement joins TRBV27 to TRBJ1-5; no definite D call. The germline gives CDR1 MNHEY, CDR2 SMNVEV (reference sequence). The V and J ends lost 8 bases and 5 bases respectively, with 10 bases between them. CDR3 length equals 12 residues. The CDR3 sequence is CASLFRDQPQHF. CDR3 DNA: TGTGCCAGCCTTTTCCGGGATCAGCCCCAGCATTTT.

The genes are TRBV5-4 and TRBJ2-7; D is unclear. Trimming left V 4 bases short and J 5 bases short, with 7 bases between. Per the germline V gene, CDR1 is SGHNT and CDR2 is YYREEE (reference sequence). This CDR3 spans 11 amino acids. The CDR3 is CASSHLDEQYF. For the CDR3, the DNA is TGTGCCAGCAGCCACCTTGACGAGCAGTACTTC.

The J gene is TRBJ1-2, the V gene TRBV14; 8 positions match TRBD1. V shed 1 base and J 0 bases; nucleotides not matched to a gene: 1. CDR1 and CDR2 from the germline V gene are SGHDN and FVKESK. This CDR3 has 15 amino acids. CDR3 nucleotides: TGTGCCAGCAGCCAAGGACAGGGGTCTAACTATGGCTACACCTTC. Encoded protein: CASSQGQGSNYGYTF.

This chain joins TRBV11-1 and TRBJ2-2; a possible D gene is TRBD2 (5 bases). The CDR3 has 14 amino acids. Germline lookup yields CDR1 SGHAT and CDR2 FQDESV (reference sequence). Trimming took off 5 bases at V and 4 bases at J, with 11 bases between the two ends. The CDR3 DNA is TGTGCCAGCAGCCTGGACTGGATCACCGGGGAGCTGTTTTTT. Translating gives CASSLDWITGELFF.

The sample holds one count of this clone. V is TRBV28 and J is TRBJ2-4; 7 nucleotides match TRBD2. Germline lookup yields CDR1 MDHEN and CDR2 SYDVKM. There are 11 residues in the CDR3. Losses at the gene ends were 9 bases for V and 7 bases for J; bases not matched to a gene: 3. The CDR3 DNA reads as TGTGCCAGTAGACTAGCCAACATTCAGTACTTC. It encodes CASRLANIQYF.

The genes are TRBV5-6 and TRBJ2-3; D ambiguous. The CDR3 covers 13 residues. V shed 6 bases and J shed 2 bases, with 10 bases lying between them. CDR1 and CDR2 (germline): SGHDT, YYEEEE. The CDR3 coding sequence is TGTGCCAGCAAGCTTGGGTCCACAGATACGCAGTATTTT. Translation: CASKLGSTDTQYF.